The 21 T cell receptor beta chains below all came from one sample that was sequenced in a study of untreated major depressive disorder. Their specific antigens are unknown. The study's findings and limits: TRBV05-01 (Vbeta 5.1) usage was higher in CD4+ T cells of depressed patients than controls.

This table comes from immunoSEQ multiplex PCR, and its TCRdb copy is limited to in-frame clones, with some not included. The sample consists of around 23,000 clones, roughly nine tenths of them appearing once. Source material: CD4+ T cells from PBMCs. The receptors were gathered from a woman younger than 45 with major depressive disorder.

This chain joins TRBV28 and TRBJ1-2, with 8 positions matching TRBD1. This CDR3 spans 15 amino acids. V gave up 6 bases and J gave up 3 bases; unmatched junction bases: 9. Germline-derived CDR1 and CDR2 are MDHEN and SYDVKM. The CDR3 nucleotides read TGTGCCAGCAGCCCTCTGGACAGGGTCTACTATGGCTACACCTTC. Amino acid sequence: CASSPLDRVYYGYTF.

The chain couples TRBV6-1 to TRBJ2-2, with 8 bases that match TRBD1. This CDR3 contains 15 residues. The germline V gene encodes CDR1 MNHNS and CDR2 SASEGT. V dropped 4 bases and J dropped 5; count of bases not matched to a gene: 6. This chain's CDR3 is CASSVNRGETGELFF. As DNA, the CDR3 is TGTGCCAGCAGTGTTAACAGGGGGGAAACCGGGGAGCTGTTTTTT.

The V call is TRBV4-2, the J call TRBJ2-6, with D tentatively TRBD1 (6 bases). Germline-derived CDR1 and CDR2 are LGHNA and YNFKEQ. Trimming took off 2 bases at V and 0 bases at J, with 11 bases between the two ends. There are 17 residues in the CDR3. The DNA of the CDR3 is TGTGCCAGCAGCCAAAAACAGGGCTACTCTGGGGCCAACGTCCTGACTTTC. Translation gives CASSQKQGYSGANVLTF.

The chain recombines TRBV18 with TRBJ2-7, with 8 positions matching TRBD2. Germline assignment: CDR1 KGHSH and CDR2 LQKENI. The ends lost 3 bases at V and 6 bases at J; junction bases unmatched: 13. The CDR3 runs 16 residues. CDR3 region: CASSPPPSGSVGEQYF. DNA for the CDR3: TGTGCCAGCTCACCCCCCCCGAGCGGGAGTGTGGGCGAGCAGTACTTC.

The DNA for the CDR3 is TGTGCCAGCTCACCCAGAAGCGGGGGGGCCACCGGGGAGCTGTTTTTT. Protein product: CASSPRSGGATGELFF. The chain joins TRBV18 to TRBJ2-2, with 10 bases matching TRBD2. Losses at the gene ends were 3 bases for V and 4 bases for J; bases not matched to a gene: 5. The CDR3 extends over 16 amino acids. Germline CDR1 and CDR2: KGHSH and LQKENI.

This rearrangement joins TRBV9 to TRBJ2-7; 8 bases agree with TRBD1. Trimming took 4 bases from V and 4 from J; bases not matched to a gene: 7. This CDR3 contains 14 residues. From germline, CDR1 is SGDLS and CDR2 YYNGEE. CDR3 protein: CASSRSGQGYEQYF. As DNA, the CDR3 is TGTGCCAGCAGCCGTAGTGGACAGGGTTACGAGCAGTACTTC.

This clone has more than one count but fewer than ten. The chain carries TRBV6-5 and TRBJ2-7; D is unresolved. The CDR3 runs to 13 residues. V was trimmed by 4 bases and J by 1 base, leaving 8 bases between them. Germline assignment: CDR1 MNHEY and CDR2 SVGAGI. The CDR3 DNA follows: TGTGCCAGCAGTTCCCAGTTTTCCTACGAGCAGTACTTC. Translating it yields CASSSQFSYEQYF.

The CDR3 nucleotides are TGTGCCAGCAGCCCCGAGGGGCCTTACAATGAGCAGTTCTTC. Protein sequence: CASSPEGPYNEQFF. V and J are TRBV11-3 and TRBJ2-1; D may match TRBD1 or TRBD2 (5 bases each). Germline V gene data show CDR1 as SGHNT and CDR2 as YENEEA. The CDR3 consists of 14 residues. Trimming left V 5 bases short and J 4 bases short, with 12 bases between.

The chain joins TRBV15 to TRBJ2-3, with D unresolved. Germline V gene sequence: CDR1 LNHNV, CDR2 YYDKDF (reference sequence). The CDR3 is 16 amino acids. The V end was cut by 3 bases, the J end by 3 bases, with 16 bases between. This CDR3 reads CATSSAIWNITDTQYF. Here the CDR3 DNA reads TGTGCCACCAGCAGTGCTATCTGGAATATAACAGATACGCAGTATTTT.

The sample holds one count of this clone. CDR3 nucleotide sequence: TGTGCCAGCAGCTCGACAGGGGCGGGTGAAAAACTGTTTTTT. It encodes CASSSTGAGEKLFF. This chain links TRBV7-9 with TRBJ1-4, with 8 bases fitting TRBD1. Germline CDR1 SEHNR, CDR2 FQNEAQ (reference sequence). V lost 4 bases and J lost 7; bases outside the gene matches: 5. This CDR3 contains 14 residues.

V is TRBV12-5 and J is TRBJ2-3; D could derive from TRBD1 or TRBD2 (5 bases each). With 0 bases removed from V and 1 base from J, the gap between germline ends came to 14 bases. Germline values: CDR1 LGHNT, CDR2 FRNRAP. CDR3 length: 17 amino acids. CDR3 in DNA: TGTGCTAGTGGTTTGGTCCTGGGGGTAACGGGCACAGATACGCAGTATTTT. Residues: CASGLVLGVTGTDTQYF. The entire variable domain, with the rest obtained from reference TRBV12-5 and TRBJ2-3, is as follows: DARVTQTPRHKVTEMGQEVTMRCQPILGHNTVFWYRQTMMQGLELLAYFRNRAPLDDSGMPKDRFSAEMPDATLATLKIQPSEPRDSAVYFCASGLVLGVTGTDTQYFGPGTRLTVL.

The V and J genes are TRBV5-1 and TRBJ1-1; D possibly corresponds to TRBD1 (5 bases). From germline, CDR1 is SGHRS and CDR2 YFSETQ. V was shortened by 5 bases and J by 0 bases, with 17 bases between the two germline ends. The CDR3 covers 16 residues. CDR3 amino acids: CASRLEGGGVNTEAFF. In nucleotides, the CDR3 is TGCGCCAGCAGGCTCGAGGGTGGGGGTGTGAACACTGAAGCTTTCTTT.

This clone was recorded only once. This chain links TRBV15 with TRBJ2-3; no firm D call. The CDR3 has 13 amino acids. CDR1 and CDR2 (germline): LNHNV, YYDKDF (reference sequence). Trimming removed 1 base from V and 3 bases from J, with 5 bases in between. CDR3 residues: CATSRGRTDTQYF. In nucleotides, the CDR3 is TGTGCCACCAGCAGAGGTAGGACAGATACGCAGTATTTT.

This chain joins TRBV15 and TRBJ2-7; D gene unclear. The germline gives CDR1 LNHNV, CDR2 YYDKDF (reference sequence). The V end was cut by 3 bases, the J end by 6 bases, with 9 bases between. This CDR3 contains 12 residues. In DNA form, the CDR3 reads TGTGCCACCAGCAGGATCCTAGGCGAGCAGTACTTC. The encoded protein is CATSRILGEQYF.

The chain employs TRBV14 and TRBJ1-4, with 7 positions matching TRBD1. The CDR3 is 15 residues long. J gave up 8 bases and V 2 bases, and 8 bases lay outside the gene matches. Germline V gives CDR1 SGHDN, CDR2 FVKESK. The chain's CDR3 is CASSQFPGGNEKLFF. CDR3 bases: TGTGCCAGCAGCCAATTCCCAGGGGGAAACGAAAAACTGTTTTTT.

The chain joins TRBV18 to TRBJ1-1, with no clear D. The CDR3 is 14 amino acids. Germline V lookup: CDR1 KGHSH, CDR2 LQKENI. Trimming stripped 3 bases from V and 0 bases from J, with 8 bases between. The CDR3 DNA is TGTGCCAGCTCACCCCTTCAACTGAACACTGAAGCTTTCTTT. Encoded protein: CASSPLQLNTEAFF.

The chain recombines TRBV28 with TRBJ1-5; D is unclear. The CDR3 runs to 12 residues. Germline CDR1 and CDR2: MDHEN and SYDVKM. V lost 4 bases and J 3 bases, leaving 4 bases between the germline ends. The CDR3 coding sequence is TGTGCCAGCAGTTCCGACAATCAGCCCCAGCATTTT. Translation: CASSSDNQPQHF.

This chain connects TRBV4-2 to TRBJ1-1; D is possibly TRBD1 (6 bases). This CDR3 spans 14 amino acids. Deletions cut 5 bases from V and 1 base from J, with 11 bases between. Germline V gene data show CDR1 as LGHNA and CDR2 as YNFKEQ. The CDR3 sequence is CASSFDRQNTEAFF. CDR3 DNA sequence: TGTGCCAGCAGCTTTGACAGGCAGAACACTGAAGCTTTCTTT.

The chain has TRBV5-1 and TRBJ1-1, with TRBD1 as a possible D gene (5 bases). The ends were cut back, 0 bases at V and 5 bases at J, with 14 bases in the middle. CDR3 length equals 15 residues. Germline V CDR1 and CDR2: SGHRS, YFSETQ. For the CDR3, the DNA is TGCGCCAGCAGCTTGGCGGGGACCCGGGGGACTGAAGCTTTCTTT. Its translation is CASSLAGTRGTEAFF. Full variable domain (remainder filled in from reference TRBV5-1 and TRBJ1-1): KAGVTQTPRYLIKTRGQQVTLSCSPISGHRSVSWYQQTPGQGLQFLFEYFSETQRNKGNFPGRFSGRQFSNSRSEMNVSTLELGDSALYLCASSLAGTRGTEAFFGQGTRLTVV.

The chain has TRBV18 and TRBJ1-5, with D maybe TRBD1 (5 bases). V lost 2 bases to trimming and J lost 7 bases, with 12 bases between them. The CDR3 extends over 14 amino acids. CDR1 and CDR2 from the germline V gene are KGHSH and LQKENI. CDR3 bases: TGTGCCAGCTCACCAGCGGCCAGGGACCAGCCCCAGCATTTT. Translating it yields CASSPAARDQPQHF. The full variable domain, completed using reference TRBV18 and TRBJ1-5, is NAGVMQNPRHLVRRRGQEARLRCSPMKGHSHVYWYRQLPEEGLKFMVYLQKENIIDESGMPKERFSAEFPKEGPSILRIQQVVRGDSAAYFCASSPAARDQPQHFGDGTRLSIL.

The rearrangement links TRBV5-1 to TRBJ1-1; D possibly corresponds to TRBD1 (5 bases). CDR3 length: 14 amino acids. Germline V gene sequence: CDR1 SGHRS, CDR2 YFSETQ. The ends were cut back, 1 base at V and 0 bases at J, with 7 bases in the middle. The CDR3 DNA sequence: TGCGCCAGCAGCTTGACACAGGTGAACACTGAAGCTTTCTTT. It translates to CASSLTQVNTEAFF. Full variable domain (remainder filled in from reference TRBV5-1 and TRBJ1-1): KAGVTQTPRYLIKTRGQQVTLSCSPISGHRSVSWYQQTPGQGLQFLFEYFSETQRNKGNFPGRFSGRQFSNSRSEMNVSTLELGDSALYLCASSLTQVNTEAFFGQGTRLTVV.